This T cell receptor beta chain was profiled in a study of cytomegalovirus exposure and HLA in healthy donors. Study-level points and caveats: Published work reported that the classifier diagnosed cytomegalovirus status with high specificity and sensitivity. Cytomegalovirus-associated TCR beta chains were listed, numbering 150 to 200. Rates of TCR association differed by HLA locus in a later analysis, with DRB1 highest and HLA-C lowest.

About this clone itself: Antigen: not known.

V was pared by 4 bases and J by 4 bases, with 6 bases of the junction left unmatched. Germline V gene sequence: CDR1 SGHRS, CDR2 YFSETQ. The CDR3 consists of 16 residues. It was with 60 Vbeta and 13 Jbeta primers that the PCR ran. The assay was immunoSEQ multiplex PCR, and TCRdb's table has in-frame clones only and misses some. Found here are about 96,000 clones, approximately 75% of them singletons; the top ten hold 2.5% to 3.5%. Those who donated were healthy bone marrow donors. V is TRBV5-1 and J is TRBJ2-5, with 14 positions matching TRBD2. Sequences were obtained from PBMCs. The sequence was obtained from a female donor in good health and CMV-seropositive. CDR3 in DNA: TGCGCCAGCAGCCAGGGACTAGCGGGGGCGGCAGAGACCCAGTACTTC. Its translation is CASSQGLAGAAETQYF.